The entry below gives a single T cell receptor (beta chain) sequence along with its context. Its matching antigen is unknown. V was pared by 0 bases and J by 0 bases, with 26 bases between. Germline V gene sequence: CDR1 LNHNV, CDR2 YYDKDF (reference sequence). The CDR3 extends over 22 amino acids. The data stem from a study of cytomegalovirus exposure and HLA in healthy donors. About the study: Drawn from HLA-typed donors, about 85 million unique TCRs were held in an early data release. Notes on the study in general: Later analysis suggested most CMV-associated TCR beta chains were HLA-restricted.

The PCR used 60 Vbeta and 13 Jbeta primers. Per the original data handling: In a later analysis, some 80 million unique TCR beta chains included roughly 11 million shared by two or more donors. Clones were read by immunoSEQ multiplex PCR, and TCRdb kept only the in-frame ones, dropping some. D and trimming were read from the DNA, whereas the V and J calls and clone size are those reported in that table. Altogether under 200,000 clones are present, 70% to 90% being singletons, with the ten largest covering about 10%. V and J are TRBV15 and TRBJ1-4; D might be TRBD1 (6 bases). Sequencing used PBMCs. This sequence originates from a man in his late teens or twenties in good health and CMV-seropositive. The CDR3 region is CATSRDGGGVATVTPTNEKLFF. The CDR3 nucleotides read TGTGCCACCAGCAGAGATGGCGGGGGCGTCGCGACTGTAACGCCAACTAATGAAAAACTGTTTTTT.